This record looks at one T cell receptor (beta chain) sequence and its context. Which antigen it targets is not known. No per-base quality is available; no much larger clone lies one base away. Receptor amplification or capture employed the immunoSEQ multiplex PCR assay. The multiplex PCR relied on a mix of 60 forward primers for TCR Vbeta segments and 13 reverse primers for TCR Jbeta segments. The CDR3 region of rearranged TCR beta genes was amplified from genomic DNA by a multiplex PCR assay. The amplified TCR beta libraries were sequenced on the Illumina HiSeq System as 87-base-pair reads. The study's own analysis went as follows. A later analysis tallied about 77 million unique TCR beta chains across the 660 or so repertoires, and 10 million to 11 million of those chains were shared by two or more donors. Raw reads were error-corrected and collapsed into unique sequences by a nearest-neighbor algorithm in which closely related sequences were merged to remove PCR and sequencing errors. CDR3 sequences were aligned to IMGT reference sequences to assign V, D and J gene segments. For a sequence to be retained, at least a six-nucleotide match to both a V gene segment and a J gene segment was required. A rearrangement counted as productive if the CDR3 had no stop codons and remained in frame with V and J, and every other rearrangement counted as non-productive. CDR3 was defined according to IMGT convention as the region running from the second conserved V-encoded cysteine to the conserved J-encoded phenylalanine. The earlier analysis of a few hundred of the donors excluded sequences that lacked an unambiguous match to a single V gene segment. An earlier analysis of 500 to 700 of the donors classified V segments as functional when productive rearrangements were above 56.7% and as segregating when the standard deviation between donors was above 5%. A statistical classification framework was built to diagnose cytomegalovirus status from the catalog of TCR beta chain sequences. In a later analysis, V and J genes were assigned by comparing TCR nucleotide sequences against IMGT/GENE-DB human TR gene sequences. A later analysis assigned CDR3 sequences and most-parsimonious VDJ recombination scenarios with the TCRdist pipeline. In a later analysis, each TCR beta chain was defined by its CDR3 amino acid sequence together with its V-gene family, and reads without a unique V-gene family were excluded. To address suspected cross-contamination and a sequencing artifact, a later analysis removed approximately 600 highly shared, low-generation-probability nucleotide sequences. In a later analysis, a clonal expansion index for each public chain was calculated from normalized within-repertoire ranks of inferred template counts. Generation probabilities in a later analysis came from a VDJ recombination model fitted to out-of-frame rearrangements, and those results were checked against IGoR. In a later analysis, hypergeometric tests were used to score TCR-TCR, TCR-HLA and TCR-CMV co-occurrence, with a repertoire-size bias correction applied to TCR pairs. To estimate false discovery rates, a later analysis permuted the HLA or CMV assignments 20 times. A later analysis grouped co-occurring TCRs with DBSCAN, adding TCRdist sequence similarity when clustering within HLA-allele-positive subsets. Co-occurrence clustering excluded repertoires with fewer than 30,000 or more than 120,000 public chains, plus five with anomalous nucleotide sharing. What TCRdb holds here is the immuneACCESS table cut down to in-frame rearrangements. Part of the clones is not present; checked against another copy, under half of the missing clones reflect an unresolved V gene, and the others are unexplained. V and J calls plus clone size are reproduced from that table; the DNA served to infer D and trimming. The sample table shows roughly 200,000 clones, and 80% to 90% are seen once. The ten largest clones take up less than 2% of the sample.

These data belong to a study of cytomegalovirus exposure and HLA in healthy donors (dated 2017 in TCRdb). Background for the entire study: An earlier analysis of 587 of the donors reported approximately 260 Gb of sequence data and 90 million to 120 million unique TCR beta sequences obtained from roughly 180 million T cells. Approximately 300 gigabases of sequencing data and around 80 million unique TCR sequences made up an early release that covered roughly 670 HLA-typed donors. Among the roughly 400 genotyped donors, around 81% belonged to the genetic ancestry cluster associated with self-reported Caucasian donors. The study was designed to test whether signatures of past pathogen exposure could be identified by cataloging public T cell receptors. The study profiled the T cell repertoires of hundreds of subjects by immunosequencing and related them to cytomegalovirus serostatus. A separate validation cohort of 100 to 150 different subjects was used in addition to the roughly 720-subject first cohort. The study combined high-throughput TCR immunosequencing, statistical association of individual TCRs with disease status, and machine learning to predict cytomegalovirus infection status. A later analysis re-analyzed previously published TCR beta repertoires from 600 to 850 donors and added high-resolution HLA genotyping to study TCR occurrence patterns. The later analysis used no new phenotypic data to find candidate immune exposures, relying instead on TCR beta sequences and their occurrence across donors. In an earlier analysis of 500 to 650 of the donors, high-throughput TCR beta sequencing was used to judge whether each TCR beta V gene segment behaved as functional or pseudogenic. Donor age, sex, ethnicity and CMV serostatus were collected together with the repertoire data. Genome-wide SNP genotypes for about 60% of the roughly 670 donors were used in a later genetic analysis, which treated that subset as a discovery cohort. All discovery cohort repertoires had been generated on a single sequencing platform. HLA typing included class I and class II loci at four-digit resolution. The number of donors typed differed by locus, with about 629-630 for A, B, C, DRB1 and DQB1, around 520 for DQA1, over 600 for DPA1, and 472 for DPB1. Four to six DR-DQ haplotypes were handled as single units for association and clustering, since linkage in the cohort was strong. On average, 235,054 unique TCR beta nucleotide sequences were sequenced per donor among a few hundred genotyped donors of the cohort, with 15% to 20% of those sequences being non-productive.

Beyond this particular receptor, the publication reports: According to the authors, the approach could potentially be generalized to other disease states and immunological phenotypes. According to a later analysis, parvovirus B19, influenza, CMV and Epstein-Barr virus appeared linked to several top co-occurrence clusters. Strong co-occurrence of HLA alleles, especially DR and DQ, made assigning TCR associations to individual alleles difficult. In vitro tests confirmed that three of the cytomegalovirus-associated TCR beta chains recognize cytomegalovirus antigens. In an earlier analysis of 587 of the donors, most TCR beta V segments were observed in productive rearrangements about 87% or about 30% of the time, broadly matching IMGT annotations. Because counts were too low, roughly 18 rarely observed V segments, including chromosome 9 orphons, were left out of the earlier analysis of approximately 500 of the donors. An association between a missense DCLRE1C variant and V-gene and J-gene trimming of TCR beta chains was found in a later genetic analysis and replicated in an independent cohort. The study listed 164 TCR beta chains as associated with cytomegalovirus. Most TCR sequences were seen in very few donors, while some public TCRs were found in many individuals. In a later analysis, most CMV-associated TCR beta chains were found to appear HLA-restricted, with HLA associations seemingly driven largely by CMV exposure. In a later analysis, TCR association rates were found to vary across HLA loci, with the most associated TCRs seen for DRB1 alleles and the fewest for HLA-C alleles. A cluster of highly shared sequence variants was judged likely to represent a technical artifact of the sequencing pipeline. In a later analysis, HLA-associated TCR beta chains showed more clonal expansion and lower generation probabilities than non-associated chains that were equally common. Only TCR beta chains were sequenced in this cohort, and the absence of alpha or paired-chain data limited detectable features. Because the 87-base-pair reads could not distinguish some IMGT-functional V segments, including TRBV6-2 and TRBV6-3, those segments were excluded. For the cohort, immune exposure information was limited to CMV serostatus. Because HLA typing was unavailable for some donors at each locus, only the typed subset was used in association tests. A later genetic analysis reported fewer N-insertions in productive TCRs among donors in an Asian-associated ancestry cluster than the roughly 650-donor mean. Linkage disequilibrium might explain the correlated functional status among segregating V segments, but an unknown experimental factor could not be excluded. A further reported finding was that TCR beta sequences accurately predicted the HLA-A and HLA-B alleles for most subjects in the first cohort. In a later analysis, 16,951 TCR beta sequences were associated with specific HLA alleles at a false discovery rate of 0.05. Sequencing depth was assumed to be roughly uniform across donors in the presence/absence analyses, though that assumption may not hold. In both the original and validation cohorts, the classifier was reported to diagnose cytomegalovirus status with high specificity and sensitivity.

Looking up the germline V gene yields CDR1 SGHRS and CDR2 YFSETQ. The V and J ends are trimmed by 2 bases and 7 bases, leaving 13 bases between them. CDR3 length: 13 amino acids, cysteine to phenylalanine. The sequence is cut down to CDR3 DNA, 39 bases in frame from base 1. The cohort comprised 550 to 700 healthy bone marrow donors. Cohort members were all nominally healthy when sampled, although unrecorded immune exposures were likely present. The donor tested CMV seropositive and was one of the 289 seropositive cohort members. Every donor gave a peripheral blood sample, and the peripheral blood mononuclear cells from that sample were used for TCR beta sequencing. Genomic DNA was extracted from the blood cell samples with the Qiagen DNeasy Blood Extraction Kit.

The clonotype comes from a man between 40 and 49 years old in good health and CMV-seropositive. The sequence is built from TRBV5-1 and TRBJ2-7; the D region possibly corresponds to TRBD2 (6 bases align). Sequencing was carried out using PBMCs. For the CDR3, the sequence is CASSFGGDIEQYF. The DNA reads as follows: TGCGCCAGCAGCTTCGGGGGAGACATAGAGCAGTACTTC.